What follows describes a single TCR beta chain. This clonotype was seen at least ten times. Its antigen target is currently unknown. Base qualities are not provided; no much larger clone lies one nucleotide away. The data derive from a study of T cells after yellow fever vaccination (dated by TCRdb to the late 2010s). About the investigation overall: The SMART-Seq v4 Ultra Low Input RNA kit was used to prepare libraries from fractions with low cell numbers. To follow T-cell clones before and after both primary and booster YFV17D yellow fever vaccination, bulk TCR alpha and beta repertoires underwent longitudinal sequencing. Two healthy male donors made up the cohort, one aged 18 to 30 years and the other aged 30 to 40 years. Blood samples were taken at several timepoints before and after primary and secondary immunization, and bulk PBMC replicates and cell subsets were isolated. Broader findings and caveats from the paper: Computational filtering was required because FACS-sorted repertoires could contain abundant contaminating clonotypes from the bulk population. Compared with the primary T-cell response, the secondary T-cell response was weaker but faster, peaking on day 5 rather than day 15. A small share of clonotypes occurred in both CD4 and CD8 compartments, likely arising from convergent recombination. After the booster, most clones that had expanded after primary vaccination were detected again (around 96% of CD4 and roughly 86% of CD8), suggesting broad maintenance of memory. Because only a couple of donors were included in the study, the extent to which the findings can be generalized is limited.

Sequencing used an Illumina NovaSeq 6000. TCR cDNA was synthesized by 5'RACE template switching, through which a universal primer site and unique molecular identifiers were introduced. cDNA synthesis was primed from both the TCR alpha and TCR beta constant segments. Library amplification used two PCR steps, and the second PCR step added sample barcodes and sequencing adapters. Sequencing of the libraries was done on either Illumina HiSeq 2500 (2x100 bp) or NovaSeq (2x150 bp). Turning to the authors' computational methods: Reads were demultiplexed and collapsed into UMI consensus sequences with MIGEC, and V(D)J alignment was performed with MiXCR. Vaccine-responding clonotypes were defined with edgeR using replicate PBMC samples, requiring FDR below 0.01 and a log2 fold change above 5 up to day 15. Each bulk clonotype received a CD4 or CD8 identity based on whether the sequenced CD4 or CD8 repertoire contained that clonotype at higher abundance. TCRdb cleaned the public reads at Q25 with fastp, built clones with MiXCR and kept in-frame beta chains. Under each unique CDR3 protein, matching rows form one entry showing the most common genes and DNA. The V and J calls and clone size come from TCRdb's table, not from the authors' own analysis. The sample profile shows around 320,000 distinct CDR3 sequences; over 8.5% of them were found once. The ten most abundant clones make up about 3% of the sample.

The sample's treatment or condition label, decoded: live attenuated yellow fever vaccine strain. PBMCs were isolated from peripheral blood using a standard Ficoll-Paque protocol. CD4 and CD8 T-cell fractions were isolated with Dynabeads CD4 and CD8 positive selection kits. TriZol was used to extract RNA from bulk PBMCs, CD4 and CD8 fractions, and dextramer-positive and dextramer-negative fractions. From the cysteine through the phenylalanine, the CDR3 covers 13 amino acids. Only the CDR3 portion is preserved as DNA: 39 bases, with reading frame beginning at the first base. As encoded in the germline V gene (reference sequence), CDR1 is SEHNR while CDR2 is FQNEAQ. The germline V end is reduced by 5 bases and the J end by 6 bases; junction bases left unmatched: 3.

The chain uses TRBV7-9 and TRBJ2-2; 7 bases in between match TRBD1. The source was CD4+ T cells sorted from PBMCs, collected 45 days after the yellow fever booster vaccination. The clonotype originates from a man between 18 and 29 years old who received the YFV17D yellow fever vaccine. CDR3 reads: CASSPRGPGELFF. Here is the DNA: TGTGCCAGCAGCCCGAGGGGGCCCGGGGAGCTGTTTTTT.